Listed here is a single TCR beta chain. Across roughly 25 US areas, participants ranged in age from roughly 18 to 95 years. Cohorts were assigned according to the clinical history that participants reported. The CDR3 is 14 residues long. V was cut by 4 bases and J by 7 bases, with 19 bases left in between. Germline V CDR1 and CDR2: SQVTM, ANQGSEA. The sample comes from a study of blood T cell repertoires in COVID-19. Study-level information: Sources were T cells, B-cell-depleted T cells, or PBMCs; the material itself was cDNA or gDNA.

Per the study methods: Amplifying reference gene primers gave estimates of nucleated cell counts. The protocol was immunoSEQ multiplex PCR, while the TCRdb copy is restricted to in-frame clones and leaves out a portion. V and J calls and clone size are as listed in that table; D and trimming were resolved from the DNA. The sample lists roughly 200,000 clones, about nine tenths occurring once. The sample was PBMCs or T cells enriched from blood (not recorded which). The clonotype comes from a woman aged 40 to 50 with acute COVID-19. The chain couples TRBV29-1 to TRBJ2-5; TRBD2 might be the D (6 bases). DNA of the CDR3: TGCAGCGTTGTTCTTCCCCGGGGGTGGGCGACCCAGTACTTC. Its translation: CSVVLPRGWATQYF.